These 25 T cell receptor beta chains share one sample of origin, sequenced in a study of blood T cell repertoires in COVID-19. Data came from immunoSEQ multiplex PCR; TCRdb stores just in-frame clones and leaves some out. The sample holds about 270,000 clones, approximately 86% seen once. What was sequenced was peripheral blood. These receptor sequences come from a man in his forties or fifties with active or convalescent COVID-19.

The chain links TRBV5-6 to TRBJ2-7; 9 bases are shared with TRBD2. Germline trimming cut 4 bases from V and 1 base from J; bases unmatched to any gene: 3. The CDR3 has 14 amino acids. The germline V gene encodes CDR1 SGHDT and CDR2 YYEEEE. The CDR3: CASSPAGGSYEQYF. The CDR3 DNA follows: TGTGCCAGCAGCCCAGCGGGGGGTTCCTACGAGCAGTACTTC.

The chain is built from TRBV27 and TRBJ2-5; TRBD2 agrees at 7 bases. Trimming took 5 bases from V and 1 from J; bases not matched to a gene: 7. The length of the CDR3 is 15 residues. Germline V gene lookup returns CDR1 MNHEY and CDR2 SMNVEV (reference sequence). CDR3 in amino acids: CASSPLRGTQETQYF. DNA of the CDR3: TGTGCCAGCAGTCCCCTGCGGGGGACCCAAGAGACCCAGTACTTC.

The rearrangement links TRBV11-3 to TRBJ2-3; D remains unclear. Looked up from germline, CDR1 is SGHNT and CDR2 is YENEEA. The CDR3 has 13 amino acids. V dropped 2 bases and J dropped 8 bases, with 11 bases sitting between them. CDR3 DNA: TGTGCCAGCAGCTTAAGTGCCGGCGGTACGCAGTATTTT. Protein product: CASSLSAGGTQYF.

The genes are TRBV18 and TRBJ1-1; D is uncertain. Trimming cost V 3 bases and J 5 bases, with 10 bases left between them. This CDR3 spans 13 amino acids. CDR1 and CDR2 (germline): KGHSH, LQKENI. CDR3 sequence reads: CASSPSSQTEAFF. The CDR3 region has the DNA TGTGCCAGCTCACCCTCATCACAAACTGAAGCTTTCTTT. Together with reference TRBV18 and TRBJ1-1, the CDR3 gives the full variable domain: NAGVMQNPRHLVRRRGQEARLRCSPMKGHSHVYWYRQLPEEGLKFMVYLQKENIIDESGMPKERFSAEFPKEGPSILRIQQVVRGDSAAYFCASSPSSQTEAFFGQGTRLTVV.

The chain recombines TRBV2 with TRBJ2-2, with D perhaps matching TRBD2 (5 bases). V lost 7 bases and J lost 0, with 12 bases in between. Germline-derived CDR1 and CDR2 are SNHLY and FYNNEI. This CDR3 spans 15 amino acids. In nucleotides, the CDR3 is TGTGCCAGCACTGGGCTAGCAGCGAACACCGGGGAGCTGTTTTTT. Translated: CASTGLAANTGELFF.

V and J are TRBV19 and TRBJ2-1; TRBD2 aligns across 7 bases. V lost 7 bases and J lost 4; bases outside the gene matches: 10. The germline CDR1 and CDR2 sequences are LNHDA and SQIVND (reference sequence). The CDR3 totals 15 residues. Here the CDR3 DNA reads TGTGCCAGTAACTTAGGGCCTAGCGGATACAATGAGCAGTTCTTC. Protein sequence: CASNLGPSGYNEQFF.

This chain connects TRBV7-9 to TRBJ1-1; 8 bases are shared with TRBD1. The CDR3 is 13 amino acids. Germline V gene sequence: CDR1 SEHNR, CDR2 FQNEAQ (reference sequence). With V trimmed by 1 base and J by 8 bases, 3 bases remained unmatched. CDR3 DNA sequence: TGTGCCAGCAGCTTAGAAAGGGACAGGGAAGCTTTCTTT. It translates to CASSLERDREAFF.

The chain employs TRBV10-1 and TRBJ2-2, with D unclear. Germline CDR1 reads WNHNN; CDR2 reads SYGVQD (reference sequence). V was cut by 5 bases and J by 1 base, with 5 bases left in between. This CDR3 comprises 13 residues. This CDR3 is CASSFQNTGELFF. The CDR3 region has the DNA TGCGCCAGCAGTTTTCAGAACACCGGGGAGCTGTTTTTT.

This chain links TRBV12-5 with TRBJ2-5; D possibly corresponds to TRBD2 (5 bases). The germline V and J ends were trimmed by 5 bases and 4 bases, with 17 bases remaining between them. Germline CDR1 reads LGHNT; CDR2 reads FRNRAP. This CDR3 is 15 amino acids long. The CDR3 protein is CASGPAGSRGETQYF. CDR3 DNA sequence: TGTGCTAGTGGTCCAGCCGGGTCCCGGGGAGAGACCCAGTACTTC.

The sample holds a few counts of this clone. V and J are TRBV5-6 and TRBJ2-1, with D unresolved. The CDR3 length is 13 residues. V shed 1 base and J shed 3 bases, with 5 bases lying between them. CDR1 and CDR2 (germline): SGHDT, YYEEEE. CDR3 bases: TGTGCCAGCAGCTTGTACAGCTACAATGAGCAGTTCTTC. It codes for CASSLYSYNEQFF.

The gene calls are TRBV25-1 and TRBJ1-1; no firm D call. The germline CDR1 and CDR2 sequences are MGHDK and SYGVNS. Trimming left V 0 bases short and J 10 bases short, with 9 bases between. The length of the CDR3 is 12 residues. The CDR3 DNA follows: TGTGCCAGCAGTGAATATGACCTAGCAGCTTTCTTT. It specifies CASSEYDLAAFF.

This sequence joins TRBV9 and TRBJ1-4; D uncertain. The CDR3 runs to 12 residues. Per the germline V gene, CDR1 is SGDLS and CDR2 is YYNGEE. V was clipped by 6 bases and J by 6 bases, with 9 bases between them. The DNA of the CDR3 is TGTGCCAGCATCATAGTAGATGAAAAACTGTTTTTT. This encodes CASIIVDEKLFF.

The gene calls are TRBV27 and TRBJ1-1; 8 nucleotides agree with TRBD1. The CDR3 loop spans 16 amino acids. Germline V gene lookup returns CDR1 MNHEY and CDR2 SMNVEV (reference sequence). Unmatched junction bases numbered 9, after V lost 5 bases and J lost 1 base. CDR3 loop: CASSRQGAIRNTEAFF. CDR3 in DNA: TGTGCCAGCAGTCGCCAGGGGGCAATAAGGAACACTGAAGCTTTCTTT.

This chain connects TRBV19 to TRBJ2-1, with D perhaps TRBD2 (5 bases). CDR1 is LNHDA and CDR2 is SQIVND in the germline V gene (reference sequence). The CDR3 extends over 14 amino acids. With 7 bases removed from V and 5 bases from J, the gap between germline ends came to 15 bases. The CDR3: CASTREAEDNEQFF. For the CDR3, the DNA is TGTGCCAGTACCCGTGAGGCGGAGGACAATGAGCAGTTCTTC.

The V gene is TRBV28, the J gene TRBJ1-2, with unresolved D. V dropped 6 bases and J dropped 2 bases, with 10 bases sitting between them. The length of the CDR3 is 13 residues. The germline CDR1 and CDR2 sequences are MDHEN and SYDVKM. In DNA, the CDR3 is TGTGCCAGCAGGCTACGGGTGAACTATGGCTACACCTTC. Its translation: CASRLRVNYGYTF.

The chain is built from TRBV6-1 and TRBJ2-3, with no clear D. CDR1 is MNHNS and CDR2 is SASEGT in the germline V gene. The CDR3 has 13 amino acids. Trimming removed 2 bases at V and 4 bases at J, with 7 bases between. DNA of the CDR3: TGTGCCAGCAGTGAAACGAGGTCAGATACGCAGTATTTT. As protein: CASSETRSDTQYF.

V and J are TRBV2 and TRBJ1-5; D unclear. CDR3 length: 14 residues. V lost 3 bases, J lost 2 bases, and 8 bases lay in between. CDR1 and CDR2 (germline): SNHLY, FYNNEI. This CDR3 is CASSDLGGNQPQHF. The CDR3 nucleotides are TGTGCCAGCAGTGATTTGGGAGGCAATCAGCCCCAGCATTTT.

The sample holds one count of this clone. This CDR3 reads CASSITYGSPLHF. The CDR3 DNA reads TGTGCCAGTAGTATTACTTACGGTTCACCCCTCCACTTT. This chain connects TRBV19 to TRBJ1-6; D is uncertain. Germline CDR1 LNHDA, CDR2 SQIVND (reference sequence). Between the trimmed V and J ends, which lost 3 bases and 9 bases, there was a span of 9 bases. The CDR3 sequence is 13 residues long.

The V and J genes are TRBV3-1 (or the pseudogene TRBV3-2) and TRBJ1-1; D is unclear. Deletions cut 2 bases from V and 11 bases from J, with 12 bases between. CDR3 length: 12 amino acids. Germline values: CDR1 LGHDT, CDR2 YNNKEL (reference sequence). The CDR3 sequence is CASSQREGTAFF. Written as DNA, the CDR3 is TGTGCCAGCAGCCAAAGGGAGGGAACGGCTTTCTTT.

The gene calls are TRBV6-5 and TRBJ2-7; TRBD1 is a possible D gene (6 bases). The CDR3 consists of 14 residues. V lost 4 bases and J lost 5, with 15 bases in between. Germline-derived CDR1 and CDR2 are MNHEY and SVGAGI. The CDR3 bases are TGTGCCAGCAGTTCACGCCCGCAGGGGCACGAGCAGTACTTC. Translation gives CASSSRPQGHEQYF.

This chain uses TRBV7-2 with TRBJ2-3, with D possibly being TRBD1 (5 bases). Per germline, CDR1 SGHTA and CDR2 FQGNSA. The CDR3 runs to 13 residues. V lost 1 base to trimming and J lost 10 bases, with 12 bases between them. CDR3 loop: CASSLGGRGSQYF. The CDR3 region has the DNA TGTGCCAGCAGCTTAGGGGGAAGGGGATCGCAGTATTTT.

The V gene is TRBV11-1, the J gene TRBJ2-3; weak D call: TRBD2 (6 bases). The CDR3 totals 14 residues. Germline assignment: CDR1 SGHAT and CDR2 FQDESV (reference sequence). V was shortened by 2 bases and J by 3 bases, with 9 bases between the two germline ends. CDR3 in amino acids: CASSLTSGTDTQYF. DNA for the CDR3: TGTGCCAGCAGCTTAACGAGCGGGACAGATACGCAGTATTTT.

This clone has a handful of counts. V usage is TRBV27 and J usage is TRBJ1-2; 8 bases match TRBD1. This CDR3 contains 11 residues. The trim removed 10 bases at V and 8 bases at J, leaving 6 bases unmatched. Germline V gives CDR1 MNHEY, CDR2 SMNVEV (reference sequence). In DNA form, the CDR3 reads TGTGCCAATCAGGGGGCTCGGGGCTACACCTTC. It yields the protein CANQGARGYTF.

The table lists this clone with a count of one. The rearrangement joins TRBV12-5 to TRBJ1-2; 8 bases match TRBD1. The germline V gene encodes CDR1 LGHNT and CDR2 FRNRAP. The J segment lost 7 bases and the V segment lost 1 base, leaving 8 bases of the junction unmatched. The CDR3 loop spans 15 amino acids. The CDR3 region is CASGLGPQGGGGYTF. In nucleotides, the CDR3 is TGTGCTAGTGGTTTGGGACCACAGGGGGGAGGTGGCTACACCTTC.

This clone was observed a single time. The J gene is TRBJ1-5, the V gene TRBV7-2, with TRBD1 identical over 9 bases. The CDR3 covers 16 residues. Germline CDR1 is SGHTA and CDR2 is FQGNSA. The V gene end was trimmed by 4 bases and the J gene end by 3 bases; junction bases not matched to a gene: 7. CDR3 coding DNA: TGTGCCAGCAGCTGGACAGGGGTCGACCACAATCAGCCCCAGCATTTT. Protein: CASSWTGVDHNQPQHF.